The clone carrying this T cell receptor (beta chain) occurred many times. Antigen: not known. TCRdb independently ran MiXCR on the reads; one entry per CDR3 protein. The repertoire holds 9,300 or so distinct CDR3 sequences, approximately 15% seen once, with approximately 1.8% in the top ten. This CDR3 is built from 15 residues. The germline V gene has CDR1 MNHEY and CDR2 SVGAGI. V lost 0 bases and J 4 bases, leaving 12 bases between the germline ends. This sample was taken from a study of liver allograft versus peripheral blood T cells. Whole-study context: Transplanted livers held T cell receptor repertoires, and these were compared with repertoires in recipients' peripheral blood.

Whole-study results and caveats: Repertoires of T cell receptors in liver allografts reportedly differed from peripheral blood repertoires.

This rearrangement joins TRBV6-5 to TRBJ1-1; no clear D. The TCR comes from a human patient who had a liver transplant. Part of the T cell pool may stem from the graft donor. CDR3 protein: CASSYSYKRSTEAFF. The CDR3 coding sequence is TGTGCCAGCAGTTACTCCTACAAAAGGAGCACTGAAGCTTTCTTT.